This TCR beta chain was sequenced during a study of blood T cell repertoires in COVID-19 (dated by TCRdb to about 2020). Background on the whole study: The collaborator samples originated in the United States, Italy and Spain and spanned the acute and convalescent phases of COVID-19. The prospective study material was composed of cDNA or gDNA derived from T cells, B-cell-depleted T cells, or PBMCs. Samples came from the ongoing ImmuneRACE study (first 160 participants) plus 1,254 subjects from 6 global collaborators. Nearly every sample came with metadata listing a de-identified subject ID, COVID-19 status, age in years and sex. Deeply sampled blood TCRbeta repertoires from subjects exposed to, actively infected with, or recovered from COVID-19 were included in the dataset. A freely available public database, intended as a resource for researchers studying the immune response to SARS-CoV-2, is where the repertoires were released. Where HLA class I and class II types were available, the types were taken from metadata supplied by the sample provider, not from assay-based typing.

Paper-wide results and their limitations: Clinical and demographic metadata were provided uncurated, with the amount varying by source and participant.

At one collaborating source in Seattle, patients were enrolled during active infection and were followed longitudinally through the course of disease. Each collaborating institution followed its own protocols to collect whole blood in K2EDTA tubes. Collaborator samples were shipped for TCRbeta analysis as frozen whole blood, isolated PBMCs, or DNA extracted from either sample type. Based on the germline V gene, the CDR1 and CDR2 sequences are SGHTA and FQGNSA. The germline ends are 7 bases apart after V is trimmed by 2 bases and J by 1 base. There are 14 amino acids in the CDR3, from cysteine to phenylalanine inclusive. Only CDR3 DNA is held: 42 bases, read in frame from base 1. With respect to this clone: What this receptor recognizes is not known. There are no base qualities to consult, and no much larger clone falls within one base.

The immunoSEQ Assay, a bias-controlled multiplex PCR, was used to amplify TCRbeta CDR3 regions from genomic DNA. On the authors' methods: Nucleated cell counts per sample were estimated from amplification of reference gene primers within the assay. Sequence reads were collapsed and filtered to measure the absolute abundance of every unique TCRbeta CDR3 rearrangement. Productive Simpson clonality was computed per sample as the square root of Simpson's diversity index over productive rearrangements. The immuneACCESS repertoire file appears here via TCRdb, limited to in-frame rearrangements. These files lack a portion of the clones; in checked studies, under half of the deficit traces to unresolved V genes, and the cause of the others is not known. The DNA gave D and trimming, while V, J and clone size come from that table. Present in this sample are 400,000 to 450,000 clones, 75% to 90% of which were seen just once. Clones ranked in the top ten supply around 1.5% of the sample.

This receptor was identified in a woman in her forties with COVID-19, enrolled during active disease. Recombination joined TRBV7-2 with TRBJ2-3, with an unclear D gene assignment. The material sequenced was peripheral blood. The encoded CDR3 is CASSLSSGTDTQYF. The nucleotide sequence is TGTGCCAGCAGCTTATCCTCGGGCACAGATACGCAGTATTTT.